The 28 T cell receptor beta chains below come from one sample, sequenced in a study of blood T cells in healthy people across ages. Primed by a sample-barcoded 5' primer and a J-beta primer mix, a second PCR proceeded for 7 to 11 cycles. MiXCR, run by TCRdb on the 5' RACE reads, gives a single entry per CDR3 protein. The sample records about 680,000 distinct CDR3 sequences, about 52% being singletons. The specimen sequenced was blood. These receptors originate from an older woman in good health.

This rearrangement joins TRBV20-1 to TRBJ2-1; the match to TRBD2 covers 7 bases. Germline CDR1 DFQATT, CDR2 SNEGSKA (reference sequence). The CDR3 contains 13 residues. CDR3 residues: CSLNQRGNNEQFF. DNA for the CDR3: TGCAGCCTTAATCAGCGGGGTAACAATGAGCAGTTCTTC.

This clonotype was observed a handful of times. The chain joins TRBV7-2 to TRBJ2-5; D not certain. The V gene lost 2 bases and the J gene lost 4 bases, with 8 bases spanning the gap. In germline, CDR1 is SGHTA, CDR2 FQGNSA. The CDR3 length is 13 residues. The CDR3 region is CASSLNPRETQYF. CDR3 in DNA: TGTGCCAGCAGCTTAAACCCCCGAGAGACCCAGTACTTC.

The chain has TRBV7-2 and TRBJ1-6; no firm D call. Germline CDR1 and CDR2: SGHTA and FQGNSA. Trimming left V 1 base short and J 7 bases short, with 11 bases between. The CDR3 extends over 15 amino acids. Here the CDR3 reads CASSLEGRTNSPLHF. CDR3 DNA sequence: TGTGCCAGCAGCTTAGAGGGTAGGACCAATTCACCCCTCCACTTT.

This clonotype was seen repeatedly, ten times or more. The CDR3 spells CASSVGQGLYNEQFF. As DNA, the CDR3 is TGTGCCAGCAGTGTGGGGCAGGGGCTCTACAATGAGCAGTTCTTC. The genes are TRBV6-1 and TRBJ2-1; tentative D call: TRBD1 (6 bases). The CDR3 has 15 amino acids. Trimming stripped 4 bases from V and 3 bases from J, with 13 bases between. The germline V gene encodes CDR1 MNHNS and CDR2 SASEGT.

As regards this clonotype: Its ends do not fully match the called genes, so a read error is possible. The chain has TRBV25-1 and TRBJ2-5; tentative D call: TRBD2 (5 bases). Germline lookup yields CDR1 MGHDK and CDR2 SYGVNS. CDR3 length: 12 residues. The chain's CDR3 is CASSERGETRYF. In DNA form, the CDR3 reads TGTGCCAGCAGTGAACGTGGGGAGACCCGGTACTTC. Based on the CDR3 plus reference TRBV25-1 and TRBJ2-5, the full variable domain is EADIYQTPRYLVIGTGKKITLECSQTMGHDKMYWYQQDPGMELHLIHYSYGVNSTEKGDLSSESTVSRIRTEHFPLTLESARPSHTSQYLCASSERGETRYFGPGTRLLVL.

V gene TRBV28 combines with J gene TRBJ2-1, with D possibly being TRBD1 or TRBD2 (6 bases each). The CDR3 covers 15 residues. The ends were cut back, 3 bases at V and 4 bases at J, with 13 bases in the middle. CDR1 is MDHEN and CDR2 is SYDVKM in the germline V gene. CDR3 in DNA: TGTGCCAGCAGTTTGGGGGGCGGGGTATACAATGAGCAGTTCTTC. It yields the protein CASSLGGGVYNEQFF.

V and J are TRBV20-1 and TRBJ2-7; TRBD2 agrees at 11 bases. V gave up 5 bases and J gave up 4 bases; unmatched junction bases: 10. The CDR3 contains 15 residues. Per germline, CDR1 DFQATT and CDR2 SNEGSKA (reference sequence). The CDR3 bases are TGCAGTGCTGCCAGAGGGCTAGCGGGAGGATACGAGCAGTACTTC. Amino acid sequence: CSAARGLAGGYEQYF.

This chain links TRBV4-2 with TRBJ1-2; unclear D gene. The length of the CDR3 is 17 residues. Trimming took off 1 base at V and 4 bases at J, with 19 bases between the two ends. Looked up from germline, CDR1 is LGHNA and CDR2 is YNFKEQ. CDR3: CASSQASGGDFSYGYTF. CDR3 in DNA: TGTGCCAGCAGCCAAGCGTCAGGTGGGGATTTTAGCTATGGCTACACCTTC.

This clonotype was seen only once. The V and J genes are TRBV11-3 and TRBJ2-1; 12 nucleotides align to TRBD2. J gave up 5 bases and V 3 bases, and 2 bases lay outside the gene matches. The CDR3 extends over 15 amino acids. Germline CDR1 is SGHNT and CDR2 is YENEEA. For the CDR3, the DNA is TGTGCCAGCAGCTTGACTAGCGGGGGAAACAATGAGCAGTTCTTC. It yields the protein CASSLTSGGNNEQFF.

This clonotype was observed a single time. This sequence joins TRBV7-2 and TRBJ1-3; D is ambiguous. Germline loops: CDR1 SGHTA, CDR2 FQGNSA. V was trimmed by 2 bases and J by 0 bases, leaving 11 bases between them. This CDR3 is built from 16 residues. CDR3 bases: TGTGCCAGCAGCTTAACTCCCGGCCTCTCTGGAAACACCATATATTTT. Translating gives CASSLTPGLSGNTIYF.

This clonotype was seen only a few times. CDR3 region: CASSGQGTTYEQYF. The CDR3, as DNA: TGTGCCAGCAGCGGACAGGGGACCACGTACGAGCAGTACTTC. V is TRBV9 and J is TRBJ2-7; TRBD1 aligns across 8 bases. From germline, CDR1 is SGDLS and CDR2 YYNGEE. The length of the CDR3 is 14 residues. Losses at the gene ends were 3 bases for V and 4 bases for J; bases not matched to a gene: 6.

This sequence joins TRBV12-3 or TRBV12-4 and TRBJ2-5, with 7 bases identical to TRBD1. The CDR3 has 14 amino acids. V lost 3 bases and J lost 3; bases outside the gene matches: 4. CDR3: CASSFLGQKETQYF. The CDR3 bases are TGTGCCAGCAGTTTTTTGGGACAGAAAGAGACCCAGTACTTC.

The chain has TRBV7-9 and TRBJ2-7; 8 positions match TRBD2. Trimming took 5 bases from V and 6 from J; bases not matched to a gene: 12. Per the germline V gene, CDR1 is SEHNR and CDR2 is FQNEAQ (reference sequence). The CDR3 is 15 residues long. In DNA, the CDR3 is TGTGCCAGCAGCCCCCCCGGGACTAGTTTAGGCGAGCAGTACTTC. Its protein product is CASSPPGTSLGEQYF. The full variable domain, rest sourced from reference TRBV7-9 and TRBJ2-7, is DTGVSQNPRHKITKRGQNVTFRCDPISEHNRLYWYRQTLGQGPEFLTYFQNEAQLEKSRLLSDRFSAERPKGSFSTLEIQRTEQGDSAMYLCASSPPGTSLGEQYFGPGTRLTVT.

The chain recombines TRBV6-2 or TRBV6-3 with TRBJ1-5; 7 bases match TRBD1. The CDR3 runs to 16 residues. Trimming cost V 4 bases and J 6 bases; bases outside gene matches: 12. Germline assignment: CDR1 MNHEY and CDR2 SVGEGT. CDR3 nucleotides: TGTGCCAGCAGTTCCTGGAGGGACAGCATGGGTCAGCCCCAGCATTTT. This translates into CASSSWRDSMGQPQHF.

The chain joins TRBV7-7 to TRBJ2-1, with a weak D call TRBD2 (5 bases). Germline assignment: CDR1 SSHAT and CDR2 FNYEAQ (reference sequence). This CDR3 region has 13 residues. The germline V and J ends were trimmed by 5 bases and 7 bases, with 12 bases remaining between them. CDR3 loop: CASSPAEKNEQFF. In DNA, the CDR3 is TGTGCCAGCAGCCCAGCGGAAAAAAATGAGCAGTTCTTC.

This clonotype was counted once. The V and J genes are TRBV4-3 and TRBJ1-1; D unclear. The V gene's germline CDR1 is LGHNA and CDR2 YSLEER. V lost 0 bases, J lost 5 bases, and 13 bases lay in between. The CDR3 has 15 residues. CDR3 residues: CASSQELVRVTEAFF. Here the CDR3 DNA reads TGCGCCAGCAGCCAAGAACTCGTCCGGGTGACTGAAGCTTTCTTT.

V usage is TRBV4-2 and J usage is TRBJ2-1, with TRBD2 identical over 7 bases. The junction had 8 bases not matched to a gene; V was cut back by 1 base and J by 8 bases. The germline V gene encodes CDR1 LGHNA and CDR2 YNFKEQ. CDR3 length equals 15 residues. CDR3 coding DNA: TGTGCCAGCAGCCAAGGTGTGACTAGCAAGGATGAGCAGTTCTTC. This gives the protein CASSQGVTSKDEQFF.

The V call is TRBV28, the J call TRBJ2-3; perhaps TRBD1 as D (6 bases). Per the germline V gene, CDR1 is MDHEN and CDR2 is SYDVKM. The CDR3 length is 16 residues. Trimming removed 3 bases at V and 1 base at J, with 14 bases between. CDR3 region: CASSFDGQYRTDTQYF. In DNA, the CDR3 is TGTGCCAGCAGTTTTGATGGACAGTACCGCACAGATACGCAGTATTTT.

This rearrangement joins TRBV2 to TRBJ2-3; TRBD2 might be the D (6 bases). The CDR3 runs to 15 residues. With 10 bases removed from V and 0 bases from J, the gap between germline ends came to 17 bases. Germline V lookup: CDR1 SNHLY, CDR2 FYNNEI. The CDR3 region is CAIRGGSRSTDTQYF. CDR3 coding DNA: TGTGCCATCCGGGGAGGTTCTAGAAGCACAGATACGCAGTATTTT. Full variable domain (rest looked up from reference TRBV2 and TRBJ2-3): EPEVTQTPSHQVTQMGQEVILRCVPISNHLYFYWYRQILGQKVEFLVSFYNNEISEKSEIFDDQFSVERPDGSNFTLKIRSTKLEDSAMYFCAIRGGSRSTDTQYFGPGTRLTVL.

This clonotype has a count of ten or more. The chain joins TRBV7-9 to TRBJ2-1; 9 bases fit TRBD1. After removal of 5 bases from V and 8 bases from J, the junction contained 4 bases not matched to a gene. This CDR3 is built from 13 residues. Germline V gene lookup returns CDR1 SEHNR and CDR2 FQNEAQ (reference sequence). The CDR3 loop is CASSPGTGYEQFF. CDR3 in DNA: TGTGCCAGCAGCCCCGGGACAGGGTATGAGCAGTTCTTC. The variable domain in full, completed from reference TRBV7-9 and TRBJ2-1, reads DTGVSQNPRHKITKRGQNVTFRCDPISEHNRLYWYRQTLGQGPEFLTYFQNEAQLEKSRLLSDRFSAERPKGSFSTLEIQRTEQGDSAMYLCASSPGTGYEQFFGPGTRLTVL.

The chain joins TRBV29-1 to TRBJ2-7; no firm D call. Germline V gives CDR1 SQVTM, CDR2 ANQGSEA. CDR3 length equals 15 residues. The V and J ends lost 8 bases and 3 bases respectively, with 23 bases between them. The CDR3 bases are TGCAGCCCCCCTGCTTCGCCGAGGACCTTCTACGAGCAGTACTTC. It translates to CSPPASPRTFYEQYF.

This clonotype was detected only once. The CDR3 spells CAIQGGREQYF. CDR3 bases: TGTGCCATCCAAGGGGGACGCGAGCAGTACTTC. The J gene is TRBJ2-5, the V gene TRBV11-2, with TRBD1 as a possible D gene (6 bases). Gene TRBJ2-7 matches the end of the DNA better, so the J call may be wrong. This CDR3 region has 11 residues. Germline loops: CDR1 SGHAT, CDR2 FQNNGV.

The gene calls are TRBV4-3 and TRBJ2-5, with 10 bases fitting TRBD2. The J call is in doubt because the DNA end fits TRBJ2-7 better. Germline assignment: CDR1 LGHNA and CDR2 YSLEER. The length of the CDR3 is 15 residues. CDR3 amino acids: CASSQDPSGRDEQYF. The CDR3 bases are TGCGCCAGCAGCCAAGATCCTAGCGGGAGAGACGAGCAGTACTTC.

V and J are TRBV9 and TRBJ1-1, with D unclear. This CDR3 has 15 amino acids. Per germline, CDR1 SGDLS and CDR2 YYNGEE. V was clipped by 4 bases and J by 5 bases, with 18 bases between them. CDR3: CASSPGGSRQTEAFF. In DNA form, the CDR3 reads TGTGCCAGCAGCCCCGGCGGGTCCAGGCAAACTGAAGCTTTCTTT. The entire variable domain, with the rest obtained from reference TRBV9 and TRBJ1-1, is as follows: DSGVTQTPKHLITATGQRVTLRCSPRSGDLSVYWYQQSLDQGLQFLIQYYNGEERAKGNILERFSAQQFPDLHSELNLSSLELGDSALYFCASSPGGSRQTEAFFGQGTRLTVV.

The CDR3 reads CASSPRLAGSYERYF. The CDR3 nucleotides read TGTGCCAGCAGCCCCAGACTAGCGGGCTCCTACGAGCGGTACTTC. J is TRBJ2-4 and V is TRBV7-2; 10 bases fit TRBD2. The CDR3 is 15 residues long. J was trimmed by 15 bases and V by 5 bases; bases with no gene match: 16. The germline V gene encodes CDR1 SGHTA and CDR2 FQGNSA.

This rearrangement joins TRBV7-8 to TRBJ2-5, with D perhaps TRBD1 or TRBD2 (5 bases each). The CDR3 covers 16 residues. Between the trimmed V and J ends, which lost 1 base and 5 bases, there was a span of 17 bases. CDR1 and CDR2 (germline): SGHVS, FQNEAQ. The CDR3: CASSLGGYSFLETQYF. CDR3 sequence (DNA): TGTGCCAGCAGCTTAGGGGGGTACTCCTTTTTGGAGACCCAGTACTTC.

In its sample, this clonotype was seen a few times. This chain joins TRBV5-1 and TRBJ2-5; a possible D gene is TRBD1 (6 bases). This CDR3 is 14 amino acids long. The V end was cut by 4 bases, the J end by 1 base, with 11 bases between. CDR1 is SGHRS and CDR2 is YFSETQ in the germline V gene. CDR3 nucleotides: TGCGCCAGCAGCGCAGGGACAAGCCAAGAGACCCAGTACTTC. Encoded protein: CASSAGTSQETQYF. Combining the CDR3 with reference TRBV5-1 and TRBJ2-5 gives the whole variable domain KAGVTQTPRYLIKTRGQQVTLSCSPISGHRSVSWYQQTPGQGLQFLFEYFSETQRNKGNFPGRFSGRQFSNSRSEMNVSTLELGDSALYLCASSAGTSQETQYFGPGTRLLVL.

The chain employs TRBV24-1 and TRBJ2-4; 8 nucleotides agree with TRBD2. This CDR3 region has 12 residues. CDR1 is KGHDR, CDR2 SFDVKD, per germline. Germline trimming cut 12 bases from V and 13 bases from J; bases unmatched to any gene: 13. The CDR3 DNA is TGTGCCGCCGGTAGCGGGAAAACGGAGCAGTACTTC. Amino acids: CAAGSGKTEQYF.